The T cell receptor beta chain described here comes from a study of cytomegalovirus exposure and HLA in healthy donors. Overall study results and limits: Most CMV-associated TCR beta chains were later found to appear HLA-restricted.

Healthy bone marrow donors made up the donors. The PCR employed 60 Vbeta primers together with 13 Jbeta primers. The data were produced by immunoSEQ multiplex PCR, yet TCRdb's version contains in-frame clones alone and is incomplete. The sample holds some 120,000 clones, approximately 68% seen once. Germline lookup yields CDR1 SGHTA and CDR2 FQGTGA. V was trimmed by 5 bases and J by 4 bases, leaving 9 bases between them. CDR3 length: 13 residues. This clone was counted a few times. The antigen is undetermined. The genes are TRBV7-3 and TRBJ2-1, with D possibly being TRBD2 (6 bases). The receptor's source is a man between 25 and 39 years old in good health and CMV-seropositive. The sequenced material came from PBMCs. CDR3 bases: TGTGCCAGCAGCCCGGGAGTTTACAATGAGCAGTTCTTC. Encoded protein: CASSPGVYNEQFF.